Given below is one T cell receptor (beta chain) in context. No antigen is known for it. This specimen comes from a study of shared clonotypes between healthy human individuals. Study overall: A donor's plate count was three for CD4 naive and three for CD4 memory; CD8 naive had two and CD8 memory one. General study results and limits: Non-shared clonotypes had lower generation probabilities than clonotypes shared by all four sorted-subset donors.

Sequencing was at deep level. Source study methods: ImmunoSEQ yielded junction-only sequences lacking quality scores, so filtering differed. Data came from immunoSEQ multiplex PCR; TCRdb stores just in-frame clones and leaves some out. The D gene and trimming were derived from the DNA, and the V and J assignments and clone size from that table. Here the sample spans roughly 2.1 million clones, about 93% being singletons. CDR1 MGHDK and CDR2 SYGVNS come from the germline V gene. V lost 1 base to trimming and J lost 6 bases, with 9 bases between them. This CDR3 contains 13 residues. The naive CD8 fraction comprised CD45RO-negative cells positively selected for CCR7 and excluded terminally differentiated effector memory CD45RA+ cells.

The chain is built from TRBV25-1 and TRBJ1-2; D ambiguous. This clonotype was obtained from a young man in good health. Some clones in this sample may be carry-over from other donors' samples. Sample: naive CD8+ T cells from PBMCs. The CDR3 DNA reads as TGTGCCAGCAGTGAATCCCTGCGGGATGGCTACACCTTC. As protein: CASSESLRDGYTF.